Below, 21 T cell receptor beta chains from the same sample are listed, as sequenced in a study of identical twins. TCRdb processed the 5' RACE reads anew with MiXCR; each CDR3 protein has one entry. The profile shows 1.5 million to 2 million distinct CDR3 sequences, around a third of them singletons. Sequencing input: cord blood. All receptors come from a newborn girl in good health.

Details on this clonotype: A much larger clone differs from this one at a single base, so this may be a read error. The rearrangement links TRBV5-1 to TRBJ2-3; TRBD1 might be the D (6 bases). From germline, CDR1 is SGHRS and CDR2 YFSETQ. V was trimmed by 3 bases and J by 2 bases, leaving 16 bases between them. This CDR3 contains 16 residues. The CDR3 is CASSSHREPTTDTQYF. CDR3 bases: TGCGCCAGCAGCTCTCACAGGGAACCCACCACAGATACGCAGTATTTT. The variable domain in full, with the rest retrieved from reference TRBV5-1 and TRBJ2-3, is KAGVTQTPRYLIKTRGQQVTLSCSPISGHRSVSWYQQTPGQGLQFLFEYFSETQRNKGNFPGRFSGRQFSNSRSEMNVSTLELGDSALYLCASSSHREPTTDTQYFGPGTRLTVL.

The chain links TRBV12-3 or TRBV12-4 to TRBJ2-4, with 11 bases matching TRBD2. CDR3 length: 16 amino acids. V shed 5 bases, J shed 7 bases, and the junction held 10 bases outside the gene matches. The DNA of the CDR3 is TGTGCCAGCAGTACTAGGGTAGCGGGAGGGGCCAACATTCAGTACTTC. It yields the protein CASSTRVAGGANIQYF.

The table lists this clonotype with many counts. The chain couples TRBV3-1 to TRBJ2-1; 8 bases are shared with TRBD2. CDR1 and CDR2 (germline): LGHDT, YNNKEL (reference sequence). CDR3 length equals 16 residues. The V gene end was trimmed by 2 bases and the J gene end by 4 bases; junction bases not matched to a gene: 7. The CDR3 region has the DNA TGTGCCAGCAGCCAAATAGCGGGGCTGGGATACAATGAGCAGTTCTTC. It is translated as CASSQIAGLGYNEQFF.

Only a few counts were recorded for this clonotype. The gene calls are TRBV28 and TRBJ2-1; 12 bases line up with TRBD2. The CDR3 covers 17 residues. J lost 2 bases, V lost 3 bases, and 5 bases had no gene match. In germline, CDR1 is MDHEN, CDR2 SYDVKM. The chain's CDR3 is CASSFGLAGNTYNEQFF. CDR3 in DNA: TGTGCCAGCAGTTTTGGACTAGCGGGGAACACCTACAATGAGCAGTTCTTC.

Here the CDR3 reads CASSSNTGPSYEQYF. Written as DNA, the CDR3 is TGTGCCAGCAGTTCCAACACGGGGCCCTCCTACGAGCAGTACTTC. V gene TRBV12-3 or TRBV12-4 combines with J gene TRBJ2-7; perhaps D is TRBD1 or TRBD2 (5 bases each). Trimming shortened V by 4 bases and J by 0 bases, and 13 bases separated the two germline ends. CDR3 length equals 15 residues.

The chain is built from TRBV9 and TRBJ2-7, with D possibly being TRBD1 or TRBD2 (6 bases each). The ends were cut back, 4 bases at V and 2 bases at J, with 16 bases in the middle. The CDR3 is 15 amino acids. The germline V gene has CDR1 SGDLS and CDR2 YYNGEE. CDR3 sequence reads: CASSSDGGPTYEQYF. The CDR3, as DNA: TGTGCCAGCAGCTCAGATGGGGGGCCTACCTACGAGCAGTACTTC.

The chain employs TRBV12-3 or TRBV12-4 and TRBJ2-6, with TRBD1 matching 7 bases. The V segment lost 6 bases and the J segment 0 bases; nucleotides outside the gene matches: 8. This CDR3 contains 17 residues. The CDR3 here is CASRFRDRDSGANVLTF. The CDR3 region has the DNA TGTGCCAGCAGATTCCGGGACAGAGACTCTGGGGCCAACGTCCTGACTTTC.

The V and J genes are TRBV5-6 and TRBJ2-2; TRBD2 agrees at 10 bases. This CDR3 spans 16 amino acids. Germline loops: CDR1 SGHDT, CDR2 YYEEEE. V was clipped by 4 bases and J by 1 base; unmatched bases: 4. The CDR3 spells CASSMGLALNTGELFF. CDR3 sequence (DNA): TGTGCCAGCAGCATGGGACTAGCGCTGAACACCGGGGAGCTGTTTTTT.

CDR3 residues: CASSQDPLGTQYF. The CDR3 DNA reads as TGCGCCAGCAGCCAAGATCCTCTGGGTACGCAGTATTTT. This chain links TRBV4-1 with TRBJ2-3, with D unclear. This CDR3 spans 13 amino acids. CDR1 and CDR2 (germline): MGHRA, YSYEKL. Trimming cost V 0 bases and J 8 bases, with 9 bases left between them.

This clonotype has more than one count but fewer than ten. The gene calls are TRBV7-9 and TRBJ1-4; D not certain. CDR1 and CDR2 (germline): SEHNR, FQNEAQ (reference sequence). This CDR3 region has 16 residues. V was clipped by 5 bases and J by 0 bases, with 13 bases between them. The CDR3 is CASSLRSYATNEKLFF. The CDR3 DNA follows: TGTGCCAGCAGCCTCCGGTCATATGCAACTAATGAAAAACTGTTTTTT.

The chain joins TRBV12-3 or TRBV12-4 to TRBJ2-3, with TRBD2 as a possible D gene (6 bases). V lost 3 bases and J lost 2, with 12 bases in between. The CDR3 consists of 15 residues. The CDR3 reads CASSFSSGPTDTQYF. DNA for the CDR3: TGTGCCAGCAGTTTTAGTAGCGGCCCCACAGATACGCAGTATTTT.

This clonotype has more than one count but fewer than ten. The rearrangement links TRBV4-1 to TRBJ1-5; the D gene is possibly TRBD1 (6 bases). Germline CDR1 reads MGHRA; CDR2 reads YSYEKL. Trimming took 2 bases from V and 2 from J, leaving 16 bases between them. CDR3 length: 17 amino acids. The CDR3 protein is CASSQWKGQGRNQPQHF. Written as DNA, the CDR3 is TGCGCCAGCAGCCAATGGAAAGGCCAGGGGCGCAATCAGCCCCAGCATTTT.

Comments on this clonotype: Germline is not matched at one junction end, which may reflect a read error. The CDR3: CASGQVGNEQFF. CDR3 in DNA: TGTGCCAGCGGCCAAGTGGGGAATGAGCAGTTCTTC. The chain uses TRBV16 and TRBJ2-1; D not certain. Germline V gene data show CDR1 as KGHSY and CDR2 as FQNENV. The CDR3 length is 12 residues.

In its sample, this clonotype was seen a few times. CDR3 DNA sequence: TGTGCCATCAGTGAAGACAGGGCCCCTAGCACAGATACGCAGTATTTT. Residues: CAISEDRAPSTDTQYF. The genes are TRBV10-3 and TRBJ2-3; 7 bases match TRBD1. V was clipped by 3 bases and J by 0 bases; unmatched bases: 6. This CDR3 spans 16 amino acids. Per germline, CDR1 ENHRY and CDR2 SYGVKD.

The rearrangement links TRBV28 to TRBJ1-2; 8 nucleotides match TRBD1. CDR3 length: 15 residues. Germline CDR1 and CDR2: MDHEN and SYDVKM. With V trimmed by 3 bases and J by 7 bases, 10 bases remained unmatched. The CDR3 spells CASSFIGQGLSGYTF. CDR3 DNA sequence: TGTGCCAGCAGTTTTATTGGACAGGGACTATCTGGCTACACCTTC.

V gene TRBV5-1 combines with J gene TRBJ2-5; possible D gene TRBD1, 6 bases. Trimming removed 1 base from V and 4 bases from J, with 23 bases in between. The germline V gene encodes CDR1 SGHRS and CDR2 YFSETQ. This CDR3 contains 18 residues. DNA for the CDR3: TGCGCCAGCAGCTTGTTCCCACAGGGAAGGAAGTTGGGAGAGACCCAGTACTTC. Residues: CASSLFPQGRKLGETQYF.

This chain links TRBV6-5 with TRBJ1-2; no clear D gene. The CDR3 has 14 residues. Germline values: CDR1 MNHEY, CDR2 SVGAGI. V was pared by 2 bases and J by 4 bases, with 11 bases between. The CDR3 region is CASSYVRGSYGYTF. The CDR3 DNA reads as TGTGCCAGCAGTTACGTTCGGGGTAGCTATGGCTACACCTTC.

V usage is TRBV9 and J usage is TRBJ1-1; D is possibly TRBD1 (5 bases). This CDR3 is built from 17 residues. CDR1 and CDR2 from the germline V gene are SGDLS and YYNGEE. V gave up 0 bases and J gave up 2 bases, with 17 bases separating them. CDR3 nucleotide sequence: TGTGCCAGCAGCGTAGACGGGGGGGTTGGTGCTAACACTGAAGCTTTCTTT. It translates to CASSVDGGVGANTEAFF.

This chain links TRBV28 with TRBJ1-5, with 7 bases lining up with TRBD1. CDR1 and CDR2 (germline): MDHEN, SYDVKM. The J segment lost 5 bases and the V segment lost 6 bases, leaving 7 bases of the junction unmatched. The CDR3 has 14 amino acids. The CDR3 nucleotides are TGTGCCAGCAGGATAAGGACAGGCGATCAGCCCCAGCATTTT. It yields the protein CASRIRTGDQPQHF. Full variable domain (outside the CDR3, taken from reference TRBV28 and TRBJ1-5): DVKVTQSSRYLVKRTGEKVFLECVQDMDHENMFWYRQDPGLGLRLIYFSYDVKMKEKGDIPEGYSVSREKKERFSLILESASTNQTSMYLCASRIRTGDQPQHFGDGTRLSIL.

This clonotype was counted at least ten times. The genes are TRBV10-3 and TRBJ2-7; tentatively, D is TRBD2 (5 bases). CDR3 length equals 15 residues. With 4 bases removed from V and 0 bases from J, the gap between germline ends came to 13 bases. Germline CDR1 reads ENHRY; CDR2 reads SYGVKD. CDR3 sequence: CAISADSSSSYEQYF. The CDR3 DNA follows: TGTGCCATCAGTGCGGACTCCTCGAGCTCCTACGAGCAGTACTTC.

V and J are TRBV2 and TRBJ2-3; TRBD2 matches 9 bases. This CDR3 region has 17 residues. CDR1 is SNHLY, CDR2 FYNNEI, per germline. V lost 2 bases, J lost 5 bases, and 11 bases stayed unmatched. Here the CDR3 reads CASSEYVGGGAVDTQYF. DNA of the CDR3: TGTGCCAGCAGTGAATACGTGGGCGGGGGGGCCGTAGATACGCAGTATTTT.